This T cell receptor beta chain was obtained from a study of human T cells and chemical hapten exposure. Trimming at V came to 10 bases and at J to 7 bases, leaving 13 bases not matched to a gene. Germline loops: CDR1 MDHEN, CDR2 SYDVKM. This CDR3 comprises 14 residues. There are a few counts of this clonotype. Time point specified: patch test 3, about 24 weeks after DPC sensitization. Regarding treatment: therapeutic diphenylcyclopropenone sensitization with weekly scalp DPC. TCRdb redid the calling of the RACE reads with MiXCR, one entry per CDR3 protein. The sample contains roughly 90,000 distinct CDR3 sequences, 11% of which appear only once.

The TCR comes from a young woman with alopecia areata. Some clones in this sample may be carry-over from other donors' samples. Sequenced here: whole blood, sampled in connection with sensitization to the hapten diphenylcyclopropenone (DPC). V and J are TRBV28 and TRBJ1-5; 7 nucleotides match TRBD1. The CDR3 protein is CAIKTGNVWQPQHF. Here the CDR3 DNA reads TGTGCCATCAAGACAGGGAATGTATGGCAGCCCCAGCATTTT.